This passage covers 32 T cell receptor beta chains from one sample sequenced in a study of blood T cell repertoires in COVID-19. Profiling relied on immunoSEQ multiplex PCR, and the TCRdb table lists in-frame clones only, not all of them. The sample lists 140,000 to 150,000 clones; 60% to 85% were seen once. The sample consisted of peripheral blood. These receptors were taken from a man aged 45-60 years with acute or convalescent COVID-19.

About this clone itself: At one end the junction does not follow the germline gene, possibly because of a read error. The rearrangement links TRBV18 to TRBJ1-1, with TRBD1 matching 7 bases. The CDR3 covers 15 residues. Germline V lookup: CDR1 KGHSH, CDR2 LQKENI. The CDR3 bases are TGTGCCAGCTCCCCACGCCAGACAGGGCTCACTGAAGCTTTCTTT. It is translated as CASSPRQTGLTEAFF.

This clone was detected many times. This rearrangement joins TRBV19 to TRBJ2-2, with D perhaps matching TRBD1 (6 bases). The CDR3 runs 16 residues. Germline CDR1 LNHDA, CDR2 SQIVND (reference sequence). Trimming left V 4 bases short and J 3 bases short, with 15 bases between. The CDR3 DNA reads as TGTGCCAGTAGTACCCATGGGACAAGTTACACCGGGGAGCTGTTTTTT. It translates to CASSTHGTSYTGELFF.

The chain couples TRBV7-8 to TRBJ2-6; TRBD1 matches at 10 bases. CDR1 and CDR2 from the germline V gene are SGHVS and FQNEAQ. Trimming took 8 bases from V and 3 from J; bases not matched to a gene: 10. There are 17 residues in the CDR3. The CDR3 protein is CASGLMTGGDGANVLTF. CDR3 DNA: TGTGCCAGCGGATTAATGACAGGGGGCGATGGGGCCAACGTCCTGACTTTC.

The gene calls are TRBV19 and TRBJ1-4, with a weak D call TRBD1 (6 bases). Deletions cut 7 bases from V and 5 bases from J, with 14 bases between. CDR1 LNHDA and CDR2 SQIVND come from the germline V gene (reference sequence). The CDR3 runs to 14 residues. CDR3 in amino acids: CASTWGRGNEKLFF. The CDR3, as DNA: TGTGCCAGTACTTGGGGGCGTGGGAATGAAAAACTGTTTTTT.

This clone was found a few times. The chain links TRBV5-1 to TRBJ1-6, with D unclear. Germline CDR1 reads SGHRS; CDR2 reads YFSETQ. The V gene lost 0 bases and the J gene lost 0 bases, with 7 bases spanning the gap. CDR3 length equals 16 residues. CDR3: CASSLDGDSYNSPLHF. CDR3 sequence (DNA): TGCGCCAGCAGCTTGGACGGGGACTCCTATAATTCACCCCTCCACTTT.

The rearrangement joins TRBV5-4 to TRBJ1-3; a possible D gene is TRBD1 (6 bases). V was cut by 1 base and J by 4 bases, with 12 bases left in between. This CDR3 comprises 15 residues. Germline-derived CDR1 and CDR2 are SGHNT and YYREEE (reference sequence). CDR3 region: CASSLSGGAGNTIYF. CDR3 bases: TGTGCCAGCAGCTTGTCTGGGGGCGCGGGAAACACCATATATTTT.

Many counts were recorded for this clone. The chain combines TRBV5-5 with TRBJ1-4; TRBD1 matches 10 bases. Germline lookup yields CDR1 SGHKS and CDR2 YYEKEE (reference sequence). V gave up 4 bases and J gave up 8 bases; unmatched junction bases: 8. CDR3 length: 15 residues. CDR3 residues: CASSPSGTGVEKLFF. The CDR3 region has the DNA TGTGCCAGCAGCCCGTCCGGGACAGGGGTAGAAAAACTGTTTTTT.

J is TRBJ2-3 and V is TRBV11-2; TRBD1 agrees at 7 bases. Germline CDR1 and CDR2: SGHAT and FQNNGV. J was trimmed by 0 bases and V by 2 bases; bases with no gene match: 8. The CDR3 is 17 residues long. The CDR3 region is CASSLIGTGASTDTQYF. The CDR3 bases are TGTGCCAGCAGCTTAATAGGCACAGGGGCTAGCACAGATACGCAGTATTTT.

The chain couples TRBV2 to TRBJ1-3; D remains unclear. CDR3 length: 14 amino acids. Looked up from germline, CDR1 is SNHLY and CDR2 is FYNNEI. Trimming shortened V by 2 bases and J by 1 base, and 6 bases separated the two germline ends. This CDR3 reads CASSESTSGNTIYF. For the CDR3, the DNA is TGTGCCAGCAGTGAAAGCACTTCTGGAAACACCATATATTTT.

V is TRBV10-2 and J is TRBJ1-6; no clear D. This CDR3 has 16 amino acids. Germline loops: CDR1 WSHSY, CDR2 SAAADI. Deletions cut 6 bases from V and 2 bases from J, with 14 bases between. The CDR3 spells CASRGAGNTYNSPLHF. In DNA, the CDR3 is TGCGCCAGCAGAGGAGCCGGGAATACCTATAATTCACCCCTCCACTTT.

The chain joins TRBV28 to TRBJ1-2, with D possibly TRBD1 on 5 matching bases. The CDR3 length is 13 residues. Trimming shortened V by 5 bases and J by 8 bases, and 15 bases separated the two germline ends. CDR1 MDHEN and CDR2 SYDVKM come from the germline V gene. CDR3 amino acids: CASSTRQRPGYTF. The CDR3 nucleotides are TGTGCCAGCAGTACGAGACAGCGCCCCGGCTACACCTTC.

This sequence joins TRBV5-1 and TRBJ1-1; D call uncertain. CDR3 length: 13 residues. The V end was cut by 1 base, the J end by 4 bases, with 8 bases between. The germline V gene has CDR1 SGHRS and CDR2 YFSETQ. CDR3 in amino acids: CASSLQEPTEAFF. The CDR3 DNA follows: TGCGCCAGCAGCTTGCAGGAACCCACTGAAGCTTTCTTT.

The CDR3 DNA sequence: TGCGCCAGCAGCCAAGCTACAGGGAACGGCTACACCTTC. It translates to CASSQATGNGYTF. The J gene is TRBJ1-2, the V gene TRBV4-1; a possible D gene is TRBD1 (6 bases). This CDR3 has 13 residues. Germline values: CDR1 MGHRA, CDR2 YSYEKL. The V end was cut by 1 base, the J end by 8 bases, with 11 bases between.

J is TRBJ2-5 and V is TRBV27; unclear D gene. CDR3 size: 15 residues. V gave up 5 bases and J gave up 5 bases, with 18 bases separating them. Germline V lookup: CDR1 MNHEY, CDR2 SMNVEV (reference sequence). CDR3 residues: CASSIEMGQRETQYF. In nucleotides, the CDR3 is TGTGCCAGCAGTATCGAGATGGGCCAAAGGGAGACCCAGTACTTC.

The chain joins TRBV7-5 to TRBJ2-1; TRBD2, as called in the table, went unchecked against the DNA. TRBV7-5 is listed as a pseudogene. CDR3 size: 16 residues. CDR3 nucleotides: TGTGCCAGAAGCAAAAGGGTGGCGGGGGCTTTAAATGAGCAGTTCTTC. This translates into CARSKRVAGALNEQFF.

CDR3 loop: CASEGQGVPGELFF. DNA for the CDR3: TGCGCCAGCGAAGGACAGGGGGTACCCGGGGAGCTGTTTTTT. This chain uses TRBV10-1 with TRBJ2-2, with 10 bases lining up with TRBD1. This CDR3 spans 14 amino acids. J lost 6 bases, V lost 8 bases, and 6 bases had no gene match. Germline V lookup: CDR1 WNHNN, CDR2 SYGVQD (reference sequence).

The CDR3 DNA follows: TGTGCCAGCAGCCAAGTCAGGGGAGCCGAGCAGTACGTC. Its protein product is CASSQVRGAEQYV. The chain combines TRBV14 with TRBJ2-7, with a tentative D call TRBD1 (6 bases). Germline CDR1 reads SGHDN; CDR2 reads FVKESK. This CDR3 contains 13 residues. Trimming took 1 base from V and 6 from J, leaving 10 bases between them.

The chain joins TRBV5-4 to TRBJ1-2; 9 bases are a match to TRBD1. Germline-derived CDR1 and CDR2 are SGHNT and YYREEE (reference sequence). The junction had 5 bases not matched to a gene; V was cut back by 4 bases and J by 1 base. This CDR3 is built from 15 residues. The CDR3 is CASSTAGQGNYGYTF. The CDR3 bases are TGTGCCAGCAGCACCGCGGGACAGGGTAACTATGGCTACACCTTC.

The rearrangement links TRBV6-6 to TRBJ1-5, with 12 bases identical to TRBD1. The CDR3 length is 19 residues. Per germline, CDR1 MNHNY and CDR2 SVGAGI (reference sequence). Trimming cost V 5 bases and J 2 bases; bases outside gene matches: 13. CDR3 amino acids: CASSPWDRGLQRGNQPQHF. DNA of the CDR3: TGTGCCAGCAGTCCTTGGGACAGGGGGCTTCAGCGTGGCAATCAGCCCCAGCATTTT.

This chain uses TRBV6-5 with TRBJ1-1; D possibly corresponds to TRBD1 (6 bases). CDR1 is MNHEY, CDR2 SVGAGI, per germline. CDR3 length: 14 residues. Between the trimmed V and J ends, which lost 5 bases and 0 bases, there was a span of 10 bases. The CDR3 region is CASSRGLMNTEAFF. CDR3 nucleotides: TGTGCCAGCAGTAGGGGGTTGATGAACACTGAAGCTTTCTTT.

The chain links TRBV5-6 to TRBJ2-7; D is possibly TRBD2 (6 bases). The CDR3 length is 14 residues. From germline, CDR1 is SGHDT and CDR2 YYEEEE. Deletions cut 3 bases from V and 3 bases from J, with 13 bases between. The CDR3 nucleotides are TGTGCCAGCAGCTCCCGGGACTGGGTCTACGAGCAGTACTTC. Protein product: CASSSRDWVYEQYF.

This sequence joins TRBV5-4 and TRBJ2-7; 9 bases agree with TRBD1. Germline CDR1 reads SGHNT; CDR2 reads YYREEE (reference sequence). V shed 0 bases, J shed 6 bases, and the junction held 4 bases outside the gene matches. CDR3 size: 14 residues. The CDR3 region has the DNA TGTGCCAGCAGCTTGGACAGGGGGCCAAGCGAGCAGTACTTC. This codes for CASSLDRGPSEQYF.

This rearrangement joins TRBV5-1 to TRBJ2-3; D not resolved. The germline V gene encodes CDR1 SGHRS and CDR2 YFSETQ. Trimming pared 5 bases from V and 0 bases from J, leaving 10 bases between. The CDR3 sequence is 14 residues long. CDR3 in DNA: TGCGCCAGCAGGTTACAGCCAAGCACAGATACGCAGTATTTT. Translation gives CASRLQPSTDTQYF.

The rearrangement links TRBV5-4 to TRBJ1-2; the D gene is possibly TRBD1 (5 bases). Trimming took 0 bases from V and 0 from J, leaving 12 bases between them. The germline V gene encodes CDR1 SGHNT and CDR2 YYREEE (reference sequence). CDR3 length equals 16 residues. CDR3 in amino acids: CASSLGRDVANYGYTF. Written as DNA, the CDR3 is TGTGCCAGCAGCTTGGGCAGGGATGTAGCTAACTATGGCTACACCTTC.

This clone was seen once. V is TRBV2 and J is TRBJ2-1; the match to TRBD2 covers 8 bases. The CDR3 spans 19 residues. Losses at the gene ends were 5 bases for V and 0 bases for J; bases not matched to a gene: 15. Germline loops: CDR1 SNHLY, CDR2 FYNNEI. CDR3 residues: CASSTYPGIAGNSYNEQFF. CDR3 DNA: TGTGCCAGCAGTACTTACCCCGGAATAGCGGGGAACTCCTACAATGAGCAGTTCTTC.

The gene calls are TRBV5-6 and TRBJ1-2; D unresolved. The CDR3 totals 14 residues. With 4 bases removed from V and 4 bases from J, the gap between germline ends came to 14 bases. Germline assignment: CDR1 SGHDT and CDR2 YYEEEE. The CDR3 coding sequence is TGTGCCAGCAGCGCCCAGGCTTTGCTCTATGGCTACACCTTC. Protein sequence: CASSAQALLYGYTF.

The chain is built from TRBV7-8 and TRBJ2-3; 11 nucleotides match TRBD2. The CDR3 is 19 amino acids. V lost 5 bases to trimming and J lost 5 bases; unmatched junction nucleotides: 18. Germline values: CDR1 SGHVS, CDR2 FQNEAQ. Here the CDR3 DNA reads TGTGCCAGCAGCCCCTATGGTGCCAGTAGCGGGGGGGTCGGAGATACGCAGTATTTT. This codes for CASSPYGASSGGVGDTQYF. Supplemented by reference TRBV7-8 and TRBJ2-3, the full variable domain reads GAGVSQSPRYKVAKRGQDVALRCDPISGHVSLFWYQQALGQGPEFLTYFQNEAQLDKSGLPSDRFFAERPEGSVSTLKIQRTQQEDSAVYLCASSPYGASSGGVGDTQYFGPGTRLTVL.

The V and J genes are TRBV24-1 and TRBJ1-2; the D is unclear. V dropped 3 bases and J dropped 2 bases, with 15 bases sitting between them. The CDR3 covers 16 residues. Germline-derived CDR1 and CDR2 are KGHDR and SFDVKD. DNA for the CDR3: TGTGCCACCAGTGATAACTTCGGGGATCTAAACTATGGCTACACCTTC. It translates to CATSDNFGDLNYGYTF.

This rearrangement joins TRBV7-2 to TRBJ2-1; perhaps TRBD2 as D (7 bases). The germline gives CDR1 SGHTA, CDR2 FQGNSA. The CDR3 consists of 15 residues. The V and J ends lost 5 bases and 5 bases respectively, with 16 bases between them. In DNA form, the CDR3 reads TGTGCCAGCAGCCCAACGGGGCGGGGGCACAATGAGCAGTTCTTC. Translated, it gives CASSPTGRGHNEQFF.

This rearrangement joins TRBV7-3 to TRBJ1-1; D remains ambiguous. Germline CDR1 and CDR2: SGHTA and FQGTGA. The CDR3 runs 15 residues. V was pared by 0 bases and J by 7 bases, with 15 bases between. The CDR3 loop is CASSLTSGSYNEAFF. The CDR3 DNA follows: TGTGCCAGCAGCTTAACGTCGGGGTCTTACAATGAAGCTTTCTTT.

V gene TRBV18 combines with J gene TRBJ2-2; D call uncertain. Trimming shortened V by 2 bases and J by 1 base, and 8 bases separated the two germline ends. This CDR3 contains 15 residues. The germline gives CDR1 KGHSH, CDR2 LQKENI. The CDR3 sequence: CASSPGLMNTGELFF. Here the CDR3 DNA reads TGTGCCAGCTCACCAGGGCTTATGAACACCGGGGAGCTGTTTTTT.

The chain uses TRBV5-1 and TRBJ1-6; 7 nucleotides agree with TRBD1. The length of the CDR3 is 14 residues. Germline V CDR1 and CDR2: SGHRS, YFSETQ. Unmatched junction bases numbered 8, after V lost 3 bases and J lost 11 bases. The CDR3 loop reads CASSYGTDLTPLHF. DNA for the CDR3: TGCGCCAGCAGCTATGGGACAGATCTTACACCCCTCCACTTT.